This T cell receptor beta chain was documented in a study of blood T cells in healthy people across ages. The germline V gene has CDR1 MNHEY and CDR2 SMNVEV (reference sequence). The CDR3 is made up of 14 amino acids. The V segment lost 3 bases and the J segment 6 bases; nucleotides outside the gene matches: 8. Study observations and caveats: Possibly confounding the expanded clonotype changes was the fact that donor CMV status was unknown.

Alongside a J-beta primer mix, a sample-barcoded 5' primer served in a second PCR lasting about 7 to 11 cycles. TCRdb analysed the 5' RACE reads with MiXCR anew, one entry per CDR3 protein. The table records about 1.5 million distinct CDR3 sequences, approximately 38% of them present only once. As concerns this clonotype: What it binds is unknown.

Ranging in age from about 6 to 95, the donors were healthy Caucasian individuals from Russia. The amount of total RNA extracted per sample was at least 5.5 micrograms. The J gene is TRBJ2-7, the V gene TRBV27; 7 bases are shared with TRBD2. The source is a woman between 18 and 30 years old in good health. Source material: blood. In nucleotides, the CDR3 is TGTGCCAGCAGTTTCACAGCGGGACGGGTCGAGCAGTACTTC. Its translation is CASSFTAGRVEQYF.